A selection of T cell receptor beta chains follows, all from one sample in a study of PD-1 blockade in classical Hodgkin lymphoma. Method: immunoSEQ multiplex PCR; TCRdb's copy keeps in-frame clones and lacks some. The data contain tens of thousands of clones, roughly 91% of them singletons. Sequenced material: peripheral blood mononuclear cells (PBMCs), taken before the second cycle of nivolumab. The receptors stem from a human donor with classical Hodgkin lymphoma. Each CDR3 is given with its conserved first and last residue. Fields, in order: clone size, J gene, D gene, V gene, CDR3 protein, CDR3 DNA. The D gene is left open where the match is weak. Only some rows state a clone size, as once, few, many or a class for expanded clones.

-,TRBJ2-7,TRBD1,TRBV9,CASSPRQGYSYEQYF,TGTGCCAGCAGCCCGAGACAGGGTTACTCCTACGAGCAGTACTTC
-,TRBJ1-6,-,TRBV5-1,CASSLASDNSPLHF,TGCGCCAGCAGCTTGGCCAGTGATAATTCACCCCTCCACTTT
-,TRBJ2-6,TRBD2,TRBV7-6,CASSSRGGRSLSGANVLTF,TGTGCCAGCAGCTCCCGCGGGGGGCGTTCACTCTCTGGGGCCAACGTCCTGACTTTC
-,TRBJ1-6,-,TRBV5-1,CASSNDPSSPPLHF,TGCGCCAGCAGTAACGACCCATCAAGTCCACCCCTCCACTTT
few,TRBJ1-2,-,TRBV28,CASSPPGQALLDYGYTF,TGTGCCAGCAGTCCCCCCGGGCAGGCCCTCTTGGACTATGGCTACACCTTC
-,TRBJ2-5,-,TRBV5-1,CASSLQGSSETQYF,TGCGCCAGCAGCTTACAGGGTTCATCGGAGACCCAGTACTTC
-,TRBJ2-5,-,TRBV10-2,CASNKVYQETQYF,TGCGCCAGCAATAAGGTCTACCAAGAGACCCAGTACTTC
-,TRBJ2-1,TRBD2,TRBV11-1,CASSYTLLAGDNEQFF,TGTGCCAGCAGCTATACACTACTCGCGGGGGACAATGAGCAGTTCTTC
-,TRBJ2-2,-,TRBV5-1,CASSLETSNTGELFF,TGCGCCAGCAGCTTGGAGACATCGAACACCGGGGAGCTGTTTTTT
-,TRBJ2-3,-,TRBV7-6,CASSARRGGTDTQYF,TGTGCCAGCAGCGCAAGGCGGGGAGGCACAGATACGCAGTATTTT
-,TRBJ2-3,TRBD2,TRBV6-6,CASSYQLAVSTDTQYF,TGTGCCAGCAGTTACCAACTAGCGGTTAGCACAGATACGCAGTATTTT
-,TRBJ2-5,TRBD2,TRBV11-2,CASSFGLAGGTQETQYF,TGTGCCAGCAGCTTCGGACTAGCGGGGGGCACCCAAGAGACCCAGTACTTC
-,TRBJ2-7,TRBD2,TRBV5-1,CATRGGQSYEQYF,TGCGCCACCCGGGGGGGCCAGTCCTACGAGCAGTACTTC
once,TRBJ2-1,-,TRBV28,CASSFEDVSSYNEQFF,TGTGCCAGCAGTTTCGAGGACGTAAGCTCCTACAATGAGCAGTTCTTC
-,TRBJ2-2,-,TRBV18,CASSPLLLNTGELFF,TGTGCCAGCTCACCACTTCTCTTGAACACCGGGGAGCTGTTTTTT
-,TRBJ1-2,TRBD1,TRBV7-9,CASSGTGDGYTF,TGTGCCAGCAGCGGGACAGGCGATGGCTACACCTTC
-,TRBJ2-7,TRBD1,TRBV7-9,CASSLTGGSTYEQYF,TGTGCCAGCAGCCTGACAGGGGGCTCGACCTACGAGCAGTACTTC
-,TRBJ1-6,TRBD1,TRBV2,CASSDGTGRNSPLHF,TGTGCCAGCAGTGATGGGACAGGGCGTAATTCACCCCTCCACTTT
-,TRBJ1-6,-,TRBV27,CASTPRAQGHLPALHF,TGTGCCAGCACCCCCCGTGCACAGGGTCATCTCCCGGCCCTCCACTTT
-,TRBJ2-7,-,TRBV6-6,CASSYWGTSYEQYF,TGTGCCAGCAGTTACTGGGGGACATCATACGAGCAGTACTTC
-,TRBJ1-5,-,TRBV5-1,CASRVVDYQPQHF,TGCGCCAGCAGAGTGGTAGATTATCAGCCCCAGCATTTT
-,TRBJ2-7,TRBD1,TRBV29-1,CSVVGTVEGYEQYF,TGCAGCGTTGTAGGGACAGTTGAAGGCTACGAGCAGTACTTC
-,TRBJ2-1,-,TRBV27,CASSDFWGESYNEQFF,TGTGCCAGCAGTGATTTTTGGGGTGAGTCCTACAATGAGCAGTTCTTC
once,TRBJ2-7,-,TRBV10-2,CASSPGNYEQYF,TGCGCCAGCAGTCCTGGGAACTACGAGCAGTACTTC
-,TRBJ1-3,-,TRBV28,CASSFVSAGNTIYF,TGTGCCAGCAGTTTCGTTTCCGCTGGAAACACCATATATTTT
-,TRBJ1-5,TRBD1,TRBV5-1,CASSLDRGANQPQHF,TGCGCCAGCAGCTTGGACAGGGGAGCCAATCAGCCCCAGCATTTT
-,TRBJ1-4,-,TRBV2,CASSETGEKLFF,TGTGCCAGCAGTGAAACAGGCGAAAAACTGTTTTTT
-,TRBJ2-7,-,TRBV5-1,CASSLAGTWEQYF,TGCGCCAGCAGCTTGGCAGGGACGTGGGAGCAGTACTTC
-,TRBJ2-1,TRBD1,TRBV5-1,CASSFQGAYNEQFF,TGCGCCAGCAGCTTCCAGGGGGCCTACAATGAGCAGTTCTTC
-,TRBJ2-7,TRBD2,TRBV7-8,CASSLARLAGASYEQYF,TGTGCCAGCAGCTTAGCGAGGCTAGCGGGGGCGTCGTACGAGCAGTACTTC
-,TRBJ2-1,-,TRBV6-5,CASNNPGPNYNEQFF,TGTGCCAGCAACAACCCCGGGCCTAATTACAATGAGCAGTTCTTC
-,TRBJ1-5,-,TRBV5-1,CASSLGDGASNQPQHF,TGCGCCAGCAGCTTGGGGGACGGAGCTAGCAATCAGCCCCAGCATTTT
-,TRBJ2-1,-,TRBV7-7,CASSLEQGTNEQFF,TGTGCCAGCAGCTTAGAACAGGGTACCAATGAGCAGTTCTTC
few,TRBJ2-7,-,TRBV5-1,CASSLEPKVYEQYF,TGCGCCAGCAGCTTGGAACCAAAAGTCTACGAGCAGTACTTC
-,TRBJ1-5,-,TRBV2,CASKGTYLSWPQHF,TGTGCCAGCAAAGGGACCTACCTTAGCTGGCCCCAGCATTTT
-,TRBJ2-1,-,TRBV5-1,CASSFGQGLQFF,TGCGCCAGCAGCTTTGGCCAGGGGTTGCAGTTCTTC
-,TRBJ1-4,-,TRBV5-1,CASRLMFRVGEKLFF,TGCGCCAGCAGGCTCATGTTTAGGGTGGGGGAAAAACTGTTTTTT
few,TRBJ1-3,-,TRBV28,CASSHLDGSGNTIYF,TGTGCCAGCAGCCACCTGGACGGCTCTGGAAACACCATATATTTT
-,TRBJ1-2,-,TRBV28,CASSVGLYGYTF,TGTGCCAGCAGTGTGGGACTCTATGGCTACACCTTC
-,TRBJ2-3,TRBD1,TRBV30,CAWNTAGGDTQYF,TGTGCCTGGAATACGGCAGGGGGCGATACGCAGTATTTT
-,TRBJ2-7,-,TRBV27,CASSLSGGGVPTYEQYF,TGTGCCAGCAGTTTATCGGGTGGAGGGGTTCCTACCTACGAGCAGTACTTC
-,TRBJ2-6,-,TRBV12-1,CASSFRTPGFSGANVLTF,TGTGCCAGCAGCTTCCGGACGCCAGGGTTCTCTGGGGCCAACGTCCTGACTTTC
once,TRBJ2-2,TRBD1,TRBV4-1,CASSQARGRSDTGELFF,TGCGCCAGCAGCCAAGCCAGGGGGCGGTCTGACACCGGGGAGCTGTTTTTT
-,TRBJ2-6,TRBD1,TRBV6-5,CASSRTGTGANVLTF,TGTGCCAGCAGCCGGACAGGGACCGGGGCCAACGTCCTGACTTTC
-,TRBJ1-1,TRBD1,TRBV10-3,CAISGDRDNTEAFF,TGTGCCATCAGTGGGGACAGGGATAACACTGAAGCTTTCTTT